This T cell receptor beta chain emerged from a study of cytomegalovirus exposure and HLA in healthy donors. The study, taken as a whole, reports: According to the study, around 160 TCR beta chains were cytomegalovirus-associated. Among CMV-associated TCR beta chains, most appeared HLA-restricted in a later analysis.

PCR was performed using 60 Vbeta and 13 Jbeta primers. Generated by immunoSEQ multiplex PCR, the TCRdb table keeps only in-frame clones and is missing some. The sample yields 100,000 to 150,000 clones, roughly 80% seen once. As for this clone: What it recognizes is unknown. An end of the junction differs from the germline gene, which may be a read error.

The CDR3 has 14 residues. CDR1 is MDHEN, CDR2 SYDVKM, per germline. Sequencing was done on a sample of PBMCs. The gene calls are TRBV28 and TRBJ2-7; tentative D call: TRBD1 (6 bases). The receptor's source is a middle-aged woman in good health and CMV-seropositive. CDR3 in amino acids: CASSFTRGSHEQYF. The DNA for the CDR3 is TGTGCCAGCAGTTTTACCAGGGGCTCCCACGAGCAGTACTTC.